This T cell receptor (beta chain) came from a study of human T cells and chemical hapten exposure. Germline CDR1 reads MNHNS; CDR2 reads SASEGT. The CDR3 length is 14 residues. The V and J ends lost 2 bases and 11 bases, in that order; junction bases with no gene match: 8. MiXCR, run by TCRdb on the RACE reads, gives a single entry per CDR3 protein. Among a few hundred thousand distinct CDR3 sequences listed, just under 6.5% were seen once. The time point was: patch test 2, 6 weeks after DPC sensitization. Noted treatment: therapeutic diphenylcyclopropenone sensitization with weekly scalp DPC. The sequence derives from a woman under 30 with alopecia areata. Some clones in this sample may be carry-over from other donors' samples. The sequences come from whole blood, collected in connection with sensitization to the hapten diphenylcyclopropenone (DPC). The chain uses TRBV6-1 and TRBJ1-4, with 7 bases lining up with TRBD1. The CDR3 here is CASSEIGGRGKLFF. Here the CDR3 DNA reads TGTGCCAGCAGTGAAATTGGGGGCAGGGGGAAACTGTTTTTT.